This T cell receptor (beta chain) was retrieved from a study of regulatory T cells in long-lasting Graves disease. With iRepertoire HTBI primers and Arm-PCR of CDR3 regions, TCR beta libraries were built. In the study's own analysis: Taken together, the samples had 60 to 80 TRBV and some 15 TRBJ segments identified. From the multiplex PCR reads, TCRdb called clonotypes with MiXCR, one entry per CDR3 protein. The V and J calls, along with clone size, are taken from TCRdb and not from the paper's own processing. The table lists around 460,000 distinct CDR3 sequences, around a fifth of them singletons. Study-wide findings and caveats: The persistent group shared 2,500 or so public clonotypes, more than the approximately 890 shared by new patients. Among samples with persistent disease, TRBV28, TRBJ1-2 and TRBJ2-5 were favored.

In this sample, this clonotype turned up many times. Its target is unknown. Time point defined: persistent/refractory GD, antithyroid drugs over 5 years with positive TRAb. PBMCs provided the RNA from which the TCR library was made. The V end lost 6 bases, the J end lost 3 bases, and 12 bases lay between the germline ends. The CDR3 totals 13 residues. The TCR comes from a female donor with Graves disease. The sample in question was peripheral blood mononuclear cells (PBMCs), obtained when the disease was refractory, from a patient treated with antithyroid drugs. The rearrangement links TRBV12-3 or TRBV12-4 to TRBJ2-7; D call uncertain. The CDR3 protein is CASSRHWGYEQYF. The CDR3 DNA follows: TGTGCCAGCAGCAGACATTGGGGCTACGAGCAGTACTTC.